This TCR beta chain was identified during a study of cytomegalovirus exposure and HLA in healthy donors. V was clipped by 6 bases and J by 4 bases; unmatched bases: 10. The CDR3 has 16 residues. The V gene's germline CDR1 is SEHNR and CDR2 FQNEAQ (reference sequence). Notes on this clone: Its antigen is unknown.

13 Jbeta primers and 60 Vbeta primers were used for the PCR. Assay: immunoSEQ multiplex PCR; the TCRdb copy retains only in-frame clones and omits some. This sample carries 100,000 to 150,000 clones, roughly 80% of them seen once, and the ten largest clones take 1.5%. Whole-study findings and limits: It was approximately 160 TCR beta chains that were listed as cytomegalovirus-associated. A likely sequencing artifact accounted for one observed cluster of highly shared sequence variants. The classifier reportedly diagnosed cytomegalovirus status with high specificity and sensitivity. In a later analysis, several top co-occurrence clusters appeared linked to parvovirus B19, influenza, CMV and Epstein-Barr virus.

This chain links TRBV7-9 with TRBJ2-1, with TRBD2 identical over 9 bases. Sequencing was carried out using PBMCs. The source is a man aged 35 to 55 in good health and CMV-seronegative. The CDR3 bases are TGTGCCAGCAGTCAAGATCGTGCGGGAGGGTACAATGAGCAGTTCTTC. The encoded protein is CASSQDRAGGYNEQFF.